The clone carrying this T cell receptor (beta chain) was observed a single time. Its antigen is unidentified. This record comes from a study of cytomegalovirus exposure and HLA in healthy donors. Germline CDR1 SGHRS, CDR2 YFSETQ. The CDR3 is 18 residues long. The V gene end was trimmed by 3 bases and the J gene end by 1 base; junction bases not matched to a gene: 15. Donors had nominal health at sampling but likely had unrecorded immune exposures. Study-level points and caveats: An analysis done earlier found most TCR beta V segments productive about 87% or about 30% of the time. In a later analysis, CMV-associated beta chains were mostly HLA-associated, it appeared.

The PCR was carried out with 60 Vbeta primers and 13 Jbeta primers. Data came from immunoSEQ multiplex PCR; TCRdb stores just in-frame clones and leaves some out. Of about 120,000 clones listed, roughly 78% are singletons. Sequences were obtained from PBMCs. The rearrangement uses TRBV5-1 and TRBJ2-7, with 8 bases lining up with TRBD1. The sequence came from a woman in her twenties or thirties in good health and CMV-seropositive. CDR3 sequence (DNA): TGCGCCAGCAGCTCGGCTCTGACAGGGGTCTATGGGTCCTACGAGCAGTACTTC. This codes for CASSSALTGVYGSYEQYF.